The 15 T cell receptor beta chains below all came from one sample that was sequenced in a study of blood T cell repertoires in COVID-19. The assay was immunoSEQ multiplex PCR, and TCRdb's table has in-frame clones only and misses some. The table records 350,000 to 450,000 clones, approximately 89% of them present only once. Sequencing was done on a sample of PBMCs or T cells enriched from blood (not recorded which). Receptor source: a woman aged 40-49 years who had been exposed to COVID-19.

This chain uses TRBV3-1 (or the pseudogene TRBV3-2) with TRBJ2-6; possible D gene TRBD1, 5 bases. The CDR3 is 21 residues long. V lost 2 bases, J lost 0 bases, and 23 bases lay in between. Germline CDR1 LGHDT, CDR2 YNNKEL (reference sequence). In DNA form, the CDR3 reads TGTGCCAGCAGCCAATGGAGTGGGCCAGGACAATCCCTCTCTGGGGCCAACGTCCTGACTTTC. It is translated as CASSQWSGPGQSLSGANVLTF.

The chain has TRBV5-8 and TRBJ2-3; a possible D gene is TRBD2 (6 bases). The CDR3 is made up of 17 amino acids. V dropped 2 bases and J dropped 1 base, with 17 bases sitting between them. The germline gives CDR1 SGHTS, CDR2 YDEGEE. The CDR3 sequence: CASSFGGNGVRTDTQYF. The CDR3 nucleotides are TGTGCCAGCAGCTTTGGGGGGAACGGAGTCCGCACAGATACGCAGTATTTT.

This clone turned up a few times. The CDR3 DNA sequence: TGTGCCAGCAGTGGACAGGGGAACTATGGCTACACCTTC. Amino acid sequence: CASSGQGNYGYTF. The rearrangement joins TRBV6-2 or TRBV6-3 to TRBJ1-2; 9 nucleotides line up with TRBD1. J lost 2 bases, V lost 5 bases, and 0 bases had no gene match. Germline V gene lookup returns CDR1 MNHEY and CDR2 SVGEGT. There are 13 residues in the CDR3.

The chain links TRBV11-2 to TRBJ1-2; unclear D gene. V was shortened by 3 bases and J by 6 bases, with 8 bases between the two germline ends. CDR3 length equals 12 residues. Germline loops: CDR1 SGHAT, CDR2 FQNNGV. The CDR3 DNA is TGTGCCAGCAGCTTGGGCGGGAATGGCTACACCTTC. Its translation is CASSLGGNGYTF.

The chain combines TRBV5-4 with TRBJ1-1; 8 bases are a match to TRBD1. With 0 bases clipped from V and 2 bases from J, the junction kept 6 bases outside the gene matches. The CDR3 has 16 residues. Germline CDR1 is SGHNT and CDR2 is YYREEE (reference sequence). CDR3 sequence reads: CASSLGGQVLNTEAFF. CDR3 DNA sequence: TGTGCCAGCAGCTTGGGGGGACAGGTATTAAACACTGAAGCTTTCTTT.

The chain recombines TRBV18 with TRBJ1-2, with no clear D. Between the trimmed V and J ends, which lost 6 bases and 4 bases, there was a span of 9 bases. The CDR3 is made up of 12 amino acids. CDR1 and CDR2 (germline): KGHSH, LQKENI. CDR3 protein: CASSPQAYGYTF. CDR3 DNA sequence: TGTGCCAGCTCCCCCCAGGCCTATGGCTACACCTTC.

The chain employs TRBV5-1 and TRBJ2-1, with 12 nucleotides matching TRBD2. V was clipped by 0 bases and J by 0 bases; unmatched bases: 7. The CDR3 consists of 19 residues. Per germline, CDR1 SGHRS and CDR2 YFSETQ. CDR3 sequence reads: CASSLGTSGVWSSYNEQFF. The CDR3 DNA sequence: TGCGCCAGCAGCTTGGGGACTAGCGGGGTTTGGAGCTCCTACAATGAGCAGTTCTTC. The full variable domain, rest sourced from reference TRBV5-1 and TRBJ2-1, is KAGVTQTPRYLIKTRGQQVTLSCSPISGHRSVSWYQQTPGQGLQFLFEYFSETQRNKGNFPGRFSGRQFSNSRSEMNVSTLELGDSALYLCASSLGTSGVWSSYNEQFFGPGTRLTVL.

The CDR3 bases are TGTGCCAGCAGTTACGCGGGACTAGGGGTAACCGGGGAGCTGTTTTTT. Residues: CASSYAGLGVTGELFF. The J gene is TRBJ2-2, the V gene TRBV6-5; 8 bases agree with TRBD2. V shed 2 bases, J shed 5 bases, and the junction held 7 bases outside the gene matches. CDR1 MNHEY and CDR2 SVGAGI come from the germline V gene. The CDR3 consists of 16 residues.

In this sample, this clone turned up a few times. The CDR3: CSVGGEMNTEAFF. The CDR3 DNA sequence: TGCAGCGTTGGGGGGGAAATGAACACTGAAGCTTTCTTT. The chain links TRBV29-1 to TRBJ1-1; the D gene is possibly TRBD1 (5 bases). The CDR3 is 13 residues long. With 4 bases removed from V and 0 bases from J, the gap between germline ends came to 9 bases. Germline V lookup: CDR1 SQVTM, CDR2 ANQGSEA.

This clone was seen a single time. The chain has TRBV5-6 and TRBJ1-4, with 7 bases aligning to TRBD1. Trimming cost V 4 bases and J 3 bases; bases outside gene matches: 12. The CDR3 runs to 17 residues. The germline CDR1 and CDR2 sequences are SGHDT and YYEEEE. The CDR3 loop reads CASSLWTGAAANEKLFF. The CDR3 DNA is TGTGCCAGCAGCCTATGGACAGGAGCCGCCGCTAATGAAAAACTGTTTTTT.

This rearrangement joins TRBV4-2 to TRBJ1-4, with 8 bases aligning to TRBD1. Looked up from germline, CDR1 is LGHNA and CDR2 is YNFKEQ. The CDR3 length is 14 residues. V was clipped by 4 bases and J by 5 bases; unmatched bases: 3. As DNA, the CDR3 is TGTGCCAGCAGCCCTCGACAGGGGAATGAAAAACTGTTTTTT. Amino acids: CASSPRQGNEKLFF.

CDR3 sequence reads: CASSARGLSEKLFF. The CDR3 nucleotides are TGTGCCAGCAGCGCCAGGGGGCTTAGTGAAAAACTGTTTTTT. V and J are TRBV9 and TRBJ1-4; 8 nucleotides align to TRBD1. The CDR3 is made up of 14 amino acids. Per germline, CDR1 SGDLS and CDR2 YYNGEE. V was pared by 3 bases and J by 7 bases, with 5 bases of the junction left unmatched.

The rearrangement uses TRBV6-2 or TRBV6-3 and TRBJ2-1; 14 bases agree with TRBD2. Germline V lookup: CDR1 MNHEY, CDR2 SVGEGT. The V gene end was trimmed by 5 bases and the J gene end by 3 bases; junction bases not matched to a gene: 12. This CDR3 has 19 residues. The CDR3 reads CASSRKPGLAGAIYNEQFF. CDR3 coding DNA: TGTGCCAGCAGTCGCAAACCGGGACTAGCGGGGGCCATCTACAATGAGCAGTTCTTC.

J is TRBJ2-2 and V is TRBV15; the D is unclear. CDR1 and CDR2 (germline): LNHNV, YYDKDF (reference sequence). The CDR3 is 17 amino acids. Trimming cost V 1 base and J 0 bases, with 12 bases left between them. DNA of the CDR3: TGTGCCACCAGCAGAGGGCTTACAGTATCGAACACCGGGGAGCTGTTTTTT. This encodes CATSRGLTVSNTGELFF.

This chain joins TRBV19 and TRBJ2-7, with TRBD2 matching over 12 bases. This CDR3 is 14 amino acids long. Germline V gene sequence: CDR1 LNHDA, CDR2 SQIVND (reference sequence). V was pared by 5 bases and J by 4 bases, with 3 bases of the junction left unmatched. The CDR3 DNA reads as TGTGCCAGTAGTGAGGGACTAGCGGGTTACGAGCAGTACTTC. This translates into CASSEGLAGYEQYF.